This T cell receptor (beta chain) was identified in a study of shared clonotypes between healthy human individuals. Study-wide findings and caveats: Lower generation probabilities were found for non-shared clonotypes than for those shared by all four donors.

The CDR3 is made up of 15 amino acids. Deletions cut 3 bases from V and 2 bases from J, with 11 bases between. Germline V gene sequence: CDR1 MDHEN, CDR2 SYDVKM. Only a few counts were recorded for this clone. Its antigen is not identified. Profiling relied on immunoSEQ multiplex PCR, and the TCRdb table lists in-frame clones only, not all of them. The profile shows around 180,000 clones, approximately 92% of them singletons. The clonotype comes from a woman aged 25 to 39 in good health. The material sequenced was naive CD4+ T cells sorted from blood. The subset was: CD45RA+ positively selected. The chain employs TRBV28 and TRBJ1-5; D remains unclear. The CDR3, as DNA: TGTGCCAGCAGTTTGGCATTGGGCGGCAATCAGCCCCAGCATTTT. Translating gives CASSLALGGNQPQHF.